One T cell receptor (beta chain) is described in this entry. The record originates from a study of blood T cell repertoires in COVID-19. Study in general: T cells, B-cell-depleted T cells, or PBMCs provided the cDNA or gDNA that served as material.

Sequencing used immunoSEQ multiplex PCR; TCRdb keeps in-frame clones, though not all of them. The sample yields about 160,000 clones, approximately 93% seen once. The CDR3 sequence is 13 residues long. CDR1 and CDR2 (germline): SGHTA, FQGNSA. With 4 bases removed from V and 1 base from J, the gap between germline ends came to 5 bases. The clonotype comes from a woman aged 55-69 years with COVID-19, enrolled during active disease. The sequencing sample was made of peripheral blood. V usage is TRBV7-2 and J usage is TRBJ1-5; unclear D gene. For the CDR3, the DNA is TGTGCCAGCAGCTCCCAGAGCAATCAGCCCCAGCATTTT. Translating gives CASSSQSNQPQHF.